This TCR beta chain was recorded in a study of cytomegalovirus exposure and HLA in healthy donors. The PCR had 60 Vbeta and 13 Jbeta primers. Clones were read by immunoSEQ multiplex PCR, and TCRdb kept only the in-frame ones, dropping some. The sample shows roughly 120,000 clones, 77% of them seen only once. The V and J ends lost 4 bases and 6 bases, in that order; junction bases with no gene match: 8. The CDR3 has 15 amino acids. Germline V gene sequence: CDR1 SQVTM, CDR2 ANQGSEA. Every donor was a healthy person donating bone marrow. This sequence joins TRBV29-1 and TRBJ2-1, with 11 positions matching TRBD1. Sequencing was performed on PBMCs. The receptor comes from a woman aged 40-49 years in good health and CMV-seropositive. The CDR3 protein is CSVGLLGTGGNEQFF. Written as DNA, the CDR3 is TGCAGCGTTGGTTTGTTGGGGACAGGGGGCAATGAGCAGTTCTTC.